The rows below give T cell receptor beta chains drawn from one sample of a study of blood T cell repertoires in COVID-19. Assay: immunoSEQ multiplex PCR; the TCRdb copy retains only in-frame clones and omits some. This repertoire shows 280,000 or so clones, around 90% found once; its top ten account for roughly 9%. Sample: peripheral blood. The receptor source for this set is a man between 18 and 29 years old with active or convalescent COVID-19. CDR3s include the opening cysteine and the closing phenylalanine or tryptophan. The order of the fields is clone size, V gene, D gene, J gene, CDR3 DNA, CDR3 protein. A D gene is named only where the DNA matches it firmly. A row's size may be missing; if present it is once, few, many or a size class.

clone size: -; V gene: TRBV11-2; D gene: -; J gene: TRBJ1-1; CDR3 DNA: TGTGCCAGCAGCTTAGGTGCTGGGGGAGGCACTGAAGCTTTCTTT; CDR3 protein: CASSLGAGGGTEAFF
clone size: -; V gene: TRBV3-1/TRBV3-2; D gene: -; J gene: TRBJ1-4; CDR3 DNA: TGTGCCAGCAGCCAAGGGAGGGGAACTAATGAAAAACTGTTTTTT; CDR3 protein: CASSQGRGTNEKLFF
clone size: -; V gene: TRBV11-1; D gene: TRBD2; J gene: TRBJ2-1; CDR3 DNA: TGTGCCAGCAGCTTCGGACTAGCACCCCACAATGAGCAGTTCTTC; CDR3 protein: CASSFGLAPHNEQFF
clone size: -; V gene: TRBV6-2/TRBV6-3; D gene: -; J gene: TRBJ1-2; CDR3 DNA: TGTGCCAGCAGTCAAAGCAACTATGGCTACACCTTC; CDR3 protein: CASSQSNYGYTF
clone size: -; V gene: TRBV3-1/TRBV3-2; D gene: -; J gene: TRBJ1-1; CDR3 DNA: TGTGCCAGCAGCCAAGATAGGGGGAACACTGAAGCTTTCTTT; CDR3 protein: CASSQDRGNTEAFF
clone size: -; V gene: TRBV15; D gene: TRBD1; J gene: TRBJ2-1; CDR3 DNA: TGTGCCACCAGCTCAGCGGACAGGGAGTACAATGAGCAGTTCTTC; CDR3 protein: CATSSADREYNEQFF
clone size: -; V gene: TRBV7-2; D gene: -; J gene: TRBJ1-4; CDR3 DNA: TGTGCCAGCAGCCCCCGAGGGTCAACTAATGAAAAACTGTTTTTT; CDR3 protein: CASSPRGSTNEKLFF
clone size: many; V gene: TRBV5-1; D gene: -; J gene: TRBJ2-7; CDR3 DNA: TGCGCCAGCAGCCCGACAGGTGCCTACGAGCAGTACTTC; CDR3 protein: CASSPTGAYEQYF
clone size: few; V gene: TRBV7-2; D gene: TRBD1; J gene: TRBJ1-2; CDR3 DNA: TGTGCCAGCAGCTCTCGACAGGGGTTGGGACCCAAAGCCCATGGCTACACCTTC; CDR3 protein: CASSSRQGLGPKAHGYTF
clone size: -; V gene: TRBV9; D gene: -; J gene: TRBJ1-4; CDR3 DNA: TGTGCCAGCAGCGTCTCAGGGGTGACTAATGAAAAACTGTTTTTT; CDR3 protein: CASSVSGVTNEKLFF
clone size: -; V gene: TRBV27; D gene: -; J gene: TRBJ2-1; CDR3 DNA: TGTGCCAGCAGCCGTAAACCCGGGATAAGGGATGAGCAGTTCTTC; CDR3 protein: CASSRKPGIRDEQFF
clone size: -; V gene: TRBV15; D gene: TRBD2; J gene: TRBJ2-2; CDR3 DNA: TGTGCCACCAGCGGGAGGACTAGCGGGGGTCGGAACACCGGGGAGCTGTTTTTT; CDR3 protein: CATSGRTSGGRNTGELFF
clone size: -; V gene: TRBV5-1; D gene: -; J gene: TRBJ2-7; CDR3 DNA: TGCGCCAGCAGCCCAACCGGGGGCTACGAGCAGTACTTC; CDR3 protein: CASSPTGGYEQYF
clone size: -; V gene: TRBV2; D gene: -; J gene: TRBJ1-6; CDR3 DNA: TGTGCCAGCTTACGGGAGGGGGGTAGGGCACCCCTCCACTTT; CDR3 protein: CASLREGGRAPLHF
clone size: once; V gene: TRBV9; D gene: -; J gene: TRBJ1-1; CDR3 DNA: TGTGCCAGCAGCGCCAACAGGGTTTTGGGGAACACTGAAGCTTTCTTT; CDR3 protein: CASSANRVLGNTEAFF
clone size: -; V gene: TRBV9; D gene: TRBD1; J gene: TRBJ2-7; CDR3 DNA: TGTGCCAGCAGCGTAGCGGGGACAGGGTACCACGAGCAGTACTTC; CDR3 protein: CASSVAGTGYHEQYF
clone size: -; V gene: TRBV4-3; D gene: -; J gene: TRBJ2-3; CDR3 DNA: TGCGCCAGCAGCCAAGATGACGGGGGACTCCGCCCAGATACGCAGTATTTT; CDR3 protein: CASSQDDGGLRPDTQYF